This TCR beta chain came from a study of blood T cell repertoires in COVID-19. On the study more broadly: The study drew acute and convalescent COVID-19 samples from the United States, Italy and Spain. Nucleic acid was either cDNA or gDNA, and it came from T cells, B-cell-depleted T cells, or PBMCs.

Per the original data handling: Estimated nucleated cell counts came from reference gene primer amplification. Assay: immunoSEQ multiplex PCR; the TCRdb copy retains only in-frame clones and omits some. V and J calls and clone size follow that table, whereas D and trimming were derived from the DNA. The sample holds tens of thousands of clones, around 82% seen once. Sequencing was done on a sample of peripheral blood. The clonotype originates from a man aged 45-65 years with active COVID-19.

This CDR3 is CASSPGYGTGGRYGYTF. DNA of the CDR3: TGCGCCAGCAGCCCCGGCTACGGGACAGGGGGTCGCTATGGCTACACCTTC. The genes are TRBV5-1 and TRBJ1-2; 11 nucleotides match TRBD1. CDR3 size: 17 residues. J gave up 4 bases and V 4 bases, and 12 bases lay outside the gene matches. Germline V gene lookup returns CDR1 SGHRS and CDR2 YFSETQ.